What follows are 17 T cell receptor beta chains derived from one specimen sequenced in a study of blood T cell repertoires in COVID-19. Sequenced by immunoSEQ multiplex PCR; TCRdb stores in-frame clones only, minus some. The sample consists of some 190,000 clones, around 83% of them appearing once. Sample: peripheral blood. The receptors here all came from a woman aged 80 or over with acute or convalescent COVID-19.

CDR3 coding DNA: TGTGCCAGCGGGACATTCGATGAAAAACTGTTTTTT. Translating it yields CASGTFDEKLFF. The V and J genes are TRBV2 and TRBJ1-4; maybe TRBD1 (6 bases). Trimming pared 8 bases from V and 6 bases from J, leaving 10 bases between. Germline CDR1 is SNHLY and CDR2 is FYNNEI. The CDR3 is made up of 12 amino acids.

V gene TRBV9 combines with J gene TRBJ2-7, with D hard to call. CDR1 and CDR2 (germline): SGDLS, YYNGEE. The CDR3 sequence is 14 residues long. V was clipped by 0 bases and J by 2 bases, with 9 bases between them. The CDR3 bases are TGTGCCAGCAGCGTAGGCGGCAACCCCTACGAGCAGTACTTC. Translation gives CASSVGGNPYEQYF.

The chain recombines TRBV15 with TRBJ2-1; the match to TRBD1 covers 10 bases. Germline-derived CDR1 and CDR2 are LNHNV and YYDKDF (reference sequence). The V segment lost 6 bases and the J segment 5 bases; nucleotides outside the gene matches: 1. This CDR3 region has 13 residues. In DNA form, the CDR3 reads TGTGCCACCAGGGGGACAGGGGACAATGAGCAGTTCTTC. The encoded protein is CATRGTGDNEQFF. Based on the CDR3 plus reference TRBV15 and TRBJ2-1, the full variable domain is DAMVIQNPRYQVTQFGKPVTLSCSQTLNHNVMYWYQQKSSQAPKLLFHYYDKDFNNEADTPDNFQSRRPNTSFCFLDIRSPGLGDTAMYLCATRGTGDNEQFFGPGTRLTVL.

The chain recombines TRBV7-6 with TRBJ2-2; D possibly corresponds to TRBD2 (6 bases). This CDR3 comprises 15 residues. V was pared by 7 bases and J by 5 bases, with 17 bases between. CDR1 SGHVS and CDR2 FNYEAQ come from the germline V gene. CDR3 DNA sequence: TGTGCCAGCATAGCGCAGGGAGGTGGGACCGGGGAGCTGTTTTTT. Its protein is CASIAQGGGTGELFF. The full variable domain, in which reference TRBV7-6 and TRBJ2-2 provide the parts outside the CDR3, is GAGVSQSPRYKVTKRGQDVALRCDPISGHVSLYWYRQALGQGPEFLTYFNYEAQQDKSGLPNDRFSAERPEGSISTLTIQRTEQRDSAMYRCASIAQGGGTGELFFGEGSRLTVL.

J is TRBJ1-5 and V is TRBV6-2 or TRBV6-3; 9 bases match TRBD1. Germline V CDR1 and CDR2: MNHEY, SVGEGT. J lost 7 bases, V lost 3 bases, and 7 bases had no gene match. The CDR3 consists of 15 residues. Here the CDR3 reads CASSYVQGAGQPQHF. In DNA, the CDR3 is TGTGCCAGCAGTTATGTACAGGGGGCAGGACAGCCCCAGCATTTT.

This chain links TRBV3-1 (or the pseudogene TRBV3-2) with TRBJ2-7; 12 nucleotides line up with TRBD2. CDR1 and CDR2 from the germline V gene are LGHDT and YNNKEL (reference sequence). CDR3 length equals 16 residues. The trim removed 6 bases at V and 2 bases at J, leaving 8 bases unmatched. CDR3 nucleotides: TGTGCCAGCAGTTACCGACTAGCGGGAGCGCCCTACGAGCAGTACTTC. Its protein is CASSYRLAGAPYEQYF.

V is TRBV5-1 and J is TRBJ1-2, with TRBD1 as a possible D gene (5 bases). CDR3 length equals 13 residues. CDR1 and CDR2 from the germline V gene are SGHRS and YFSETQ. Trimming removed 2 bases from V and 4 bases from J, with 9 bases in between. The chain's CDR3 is CASSLDSLYGYTF. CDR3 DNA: TGCGCCAGCAGCTTAGACAGTCTCTATGGCTACACCTTC.

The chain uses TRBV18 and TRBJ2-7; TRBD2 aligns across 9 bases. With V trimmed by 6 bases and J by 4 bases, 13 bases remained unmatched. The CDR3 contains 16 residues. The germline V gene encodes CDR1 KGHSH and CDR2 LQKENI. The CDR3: CASSAWGSGRPYEQYF. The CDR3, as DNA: TGTGCCAGCTCCGCATGGGGTAGCGGGAGACCTTACGAGCAGTACTTC. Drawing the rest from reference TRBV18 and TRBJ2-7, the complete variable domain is NAGVMQNPRHLVRRRGQEARLRCSPMKGHSHVYWYRQLPEEGLKFMVYLQKENIIDESGMPKERFSAEFPKEGPSILRIQQVVRGDSAAYFCASSAWGSGRPYEQYFGPGTRLTVT.

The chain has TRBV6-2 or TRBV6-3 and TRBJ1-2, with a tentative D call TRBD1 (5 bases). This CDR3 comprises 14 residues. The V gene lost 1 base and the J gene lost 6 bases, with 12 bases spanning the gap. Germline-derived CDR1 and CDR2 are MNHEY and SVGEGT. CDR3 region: CASSYLQGLDGYTF. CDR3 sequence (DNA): TGTGCCAGCAGTTACTTGCAGGGTTTGGATGGCTACACCTTC.

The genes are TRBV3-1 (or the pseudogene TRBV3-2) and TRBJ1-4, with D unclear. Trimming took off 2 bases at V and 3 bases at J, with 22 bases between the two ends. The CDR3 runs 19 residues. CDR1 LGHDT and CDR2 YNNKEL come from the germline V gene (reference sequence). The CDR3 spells CASSQPLGREGGANEKLFF. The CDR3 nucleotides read TGTGCCAGCAGCCAACCCCTGGGCCGGGAGGGTGGTGCTAATGAAAAACTGTTTTTT.

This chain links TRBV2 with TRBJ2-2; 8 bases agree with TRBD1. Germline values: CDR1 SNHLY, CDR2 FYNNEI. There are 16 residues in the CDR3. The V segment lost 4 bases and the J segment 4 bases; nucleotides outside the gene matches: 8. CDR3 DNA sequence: TGTGCCAGCAGTGGACAGGGGCCCCAGGTCACCGGGGAGCTGTTTTTT. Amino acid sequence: CASSGQGPQVTGELFF. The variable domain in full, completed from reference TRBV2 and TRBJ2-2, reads EPEVTQTPSHQVTQMGQEVILRCVPISNHLYFYWYRQILGQKVEFLVSFYNNEISEKSEIFDDQFSVERPDGSNFTLKIRSTKLEDSAMYFCASSGQGPQVTGELFFGEGSRLTVL.

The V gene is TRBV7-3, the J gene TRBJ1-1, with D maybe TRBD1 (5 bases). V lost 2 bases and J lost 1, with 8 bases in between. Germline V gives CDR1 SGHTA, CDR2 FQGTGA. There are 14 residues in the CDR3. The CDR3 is CASSLLGANTEAFF. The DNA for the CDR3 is TGTGCCAGCAGCTTACTAGGGGCGAACACTGAAGCTTTCTTT.

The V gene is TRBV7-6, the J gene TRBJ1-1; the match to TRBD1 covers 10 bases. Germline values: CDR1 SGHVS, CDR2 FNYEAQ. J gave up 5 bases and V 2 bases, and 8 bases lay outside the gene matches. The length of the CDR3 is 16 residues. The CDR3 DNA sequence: TGTGCCAGCAGCTTATCTTCGGGACAGGGGTTGACTGAAGCTTTCTTT. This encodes CASSLSSGQGLTEAFF.

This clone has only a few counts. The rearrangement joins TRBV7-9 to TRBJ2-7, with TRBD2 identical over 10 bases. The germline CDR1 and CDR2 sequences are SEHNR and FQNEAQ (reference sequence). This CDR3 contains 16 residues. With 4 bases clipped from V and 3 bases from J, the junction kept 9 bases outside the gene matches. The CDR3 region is CASSSFGTSADYEQYF. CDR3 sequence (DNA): TGTGCCAGCAGCTCCTTTGGGACTAGCGCAGACTACGAGCAGTACTTC.

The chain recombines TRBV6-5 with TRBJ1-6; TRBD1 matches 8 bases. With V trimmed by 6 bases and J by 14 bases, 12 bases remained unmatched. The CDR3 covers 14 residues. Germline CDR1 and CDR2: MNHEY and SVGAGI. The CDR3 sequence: CASRLTGAEVALHF. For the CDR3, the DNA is TGTGCCAGCAGGTTGACAGGGGCTGAGGTGGCCCTCCACTTT.

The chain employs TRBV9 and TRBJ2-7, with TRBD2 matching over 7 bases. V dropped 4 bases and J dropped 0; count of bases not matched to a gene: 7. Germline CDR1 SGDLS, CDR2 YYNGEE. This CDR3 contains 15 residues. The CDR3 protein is CASSRDGLDSYEQYF. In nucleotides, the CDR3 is TGTGCCAGCAGCCGTGACGGACTAGACTCCTACGAGCAGTACTTC.

The CDR3 protein is CASSSRQGPNTEAFF. CDR3 bases: TGTGCCAGCAGCTCCCGACAGGGGCCGAACACTGAAGCTTTCTTT. This chain joins TRBV11-3 and TRBJ1-1; TRBD1 agrees at 8 bases. Germline assignment: CDR1 SGHNT and CDR2 YENEEA. V shed 4 bases and J 1 base; nucleotides not matched to a gene: 5. The CDR3 runs to 15 residues.